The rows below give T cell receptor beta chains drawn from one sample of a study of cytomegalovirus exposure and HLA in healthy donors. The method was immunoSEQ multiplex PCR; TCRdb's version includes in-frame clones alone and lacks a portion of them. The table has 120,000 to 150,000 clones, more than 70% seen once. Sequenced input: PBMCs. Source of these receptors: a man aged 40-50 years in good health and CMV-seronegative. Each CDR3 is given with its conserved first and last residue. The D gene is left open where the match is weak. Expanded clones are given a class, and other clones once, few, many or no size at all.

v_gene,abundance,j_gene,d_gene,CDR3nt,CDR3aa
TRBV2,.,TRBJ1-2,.,TGTGCCACCCTGTCCTCGTCGAGAGGGTCTGGCTACACCTTC,CATLSSSRGSGYTF
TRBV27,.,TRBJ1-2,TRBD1,TGTGCCAGCGCGGGACAGGGGGCGCGCGGCTATGGCTACACCTTC,CASAGQGARGYGYTF
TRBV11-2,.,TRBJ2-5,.,TGTGCCAGCAGCACATCACAGGGAGGGGAGACCCAGTACTTC,CASSTSQGGETQYF
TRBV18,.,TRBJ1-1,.,TGTGCCAGCTCATCAACGTCAGTCACTGAAGCTTTCTTT,CASSSTSVTEAFF
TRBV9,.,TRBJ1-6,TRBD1,TGTGCCAGCAGCTGGACAGGGACAGCCATTAATTCACCCCTCCACTTT,CASSWTGTAINSPLHF
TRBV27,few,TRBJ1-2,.,TGTGCCAGCAGTTTGAGGGACTCCACAACGGGGGGCTACACCTTC,CASSLRDSTTGGYTF
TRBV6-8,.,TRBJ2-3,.,TGTGCCAGCAGTCATACGGGGACAGATACGCAGTATTTT,CASSHTGTDTQYF
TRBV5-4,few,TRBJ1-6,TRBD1,TGTGCCAGCAGCTTGGACAGGGGAAGTTTTTCACCCCTCCACTTT,CASSLDRGSFSPLHF
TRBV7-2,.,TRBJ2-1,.,TGTGCCAGCAGCTTAGCGGGGGCGGAGCAGTTCTTC,CASSLAGAEQFF
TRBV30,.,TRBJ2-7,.,TGTGCCTGGAGTGTACTACCCTACGAGCAGTACTTC,CAWSVLPYEQYF
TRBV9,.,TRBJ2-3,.,TGTGCCAGCAGCCCACAGTATAGCACAGATACGCAGTATTTT,CASSPQYSTDTQYF
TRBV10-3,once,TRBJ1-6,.,TGTGCCATCAGTGAGTCTCAGGGGCGTTATTCACCCCTCCACTTT,CAISESQGRYSPLHF
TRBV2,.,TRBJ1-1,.,TGTGCCAGCAGCCCGGTCCGGAGTGAAGCTTTCTTT,CASSPVRSEAFF
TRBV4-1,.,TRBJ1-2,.,TGCGCCAGCAGCCAAGATAGCCCAACCGCCTATGGCTACACCTTC,CASSQDSPTAYGYTF
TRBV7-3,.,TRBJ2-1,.,TGTGCCAGCAGCAAAACGGGGATAGATGAGCAGTTCTTC,CASSKTGIDEQFF
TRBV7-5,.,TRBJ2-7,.,TGTGTCAGAAGCTTCTCCCGAAGACAGGGGTTCTGTTGCGAGCAGTACTTC,CVRSFSRRQGFCCEQYF
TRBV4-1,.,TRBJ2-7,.,TGCGCCAGCAGCCAAGATGGCCACGTAGCCCCATCCTACGAGCAGTACTTC,CASSQDGHVAPSYEQYF
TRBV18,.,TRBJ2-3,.,TGTGCCAGCTCACCTCCGGGCCGCGGAGGGGCAGATACGCAGTATTTT,CASSPPGRGGADTQYF
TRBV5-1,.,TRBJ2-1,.,TGCGCCAGCAGCTTGATCGTAGGACTGAGATACAATGAGCAGTTCTTC,CASSLIVGLRYNEQFF
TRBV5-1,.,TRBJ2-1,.,TGCGCCAGCAGCTTTCAATATGCGGGGGCAGATGAGCAGTTCTTC,CASSFQYAGADEQFF
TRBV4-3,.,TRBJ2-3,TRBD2,TGCGCCAGCAGCCGCGGAACTAGCGGGGGGGCAAGCACAGATACGCAGTATTTT,CASSRGTSGGASTDTQYF
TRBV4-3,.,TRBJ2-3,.,TGCGCCAGCAGCCAACGCCAGGTCGGATCGGATACGCAGTATTTT,CASSQRQVGSDTQYF
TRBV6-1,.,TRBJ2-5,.,TGTGCCAGCAGTGAAAGTGACAGATCGCAAGAGACCCAGTACTTC,CASSESDRSQETQYF
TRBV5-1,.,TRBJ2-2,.,TGCGCCAGCAGCTTGGTTGGACAGAGGACGAACACCGGGGAGCTGTTTTTT,CASSLVGQRTNTGELFF
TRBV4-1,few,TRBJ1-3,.,TGCGCCAGCAGCCAAGGACAGGCACCCGGAAACACCATATATTTT,CASSQGQAPGNTIYF
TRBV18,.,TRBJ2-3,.,TGTGCCAGCTCACCACCTAACTTTGGTGTTTCGAGCACAGATACGCAGTATTTT,CASSPPNFGVSSTDTQYF
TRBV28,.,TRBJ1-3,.,TGTGCCAGCAGTAGCGTTGGAAACACCATATATTTT,CASSSVGNTIYF
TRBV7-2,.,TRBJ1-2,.,TGTGCCAGCAGCTTACAGGGATATGGCTACACCTTC,CASSLQGYGYTF
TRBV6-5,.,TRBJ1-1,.,TGTGCCAGCAGCCCGGGCAGGGTAAACACTGAAGCTTTCTTT,CASSPGRVNTEAFF
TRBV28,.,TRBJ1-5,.,TGTGCCAGCAGTTCAACAGGGTCCATTAAAGCCCAGCATTTT,CASSSTGSIKAQHF
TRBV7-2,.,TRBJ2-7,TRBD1,TGTGCCAGCAGCTTAGCTAGACAGGGGCGAGAGCAGTACTTC,CASSLARQGREQYF
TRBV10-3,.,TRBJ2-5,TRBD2,TGTGCCATCAGTAAGACTAGCGGACAGACTTTCCAAGAGACCCAGTACTTC,CAISKTSGQTFQETQYF
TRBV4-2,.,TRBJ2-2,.,TGTGCCAGCAGCCAAGTAGGGGAGGTTAACACCGGGGAGCTGTTTTTT,CASSQVGEVNTGELFF
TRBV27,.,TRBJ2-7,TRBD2,TGTGCCAGCAGTTTAAGCGGGGACTCCTACGAGCAGTACTTC,CASSLSGDSYEQYF
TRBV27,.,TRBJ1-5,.,TGTGCCAGCAGGGGTTTGGGCAAGTTTAATCAGCCCCAGCATTTT,CASRGLGKFNQPQHF
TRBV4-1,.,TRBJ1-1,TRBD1,TGCGCCAGCAGTCTCAGGACAGGGGGCCTAACCACTGAAGCTTTCTTT,CASSLRTGGLTTEAFF
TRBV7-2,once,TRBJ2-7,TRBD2,TGTGCCAGCAGATTGGGACTAGCGGGGGACGAGCAGTACTTC,CASRLGLAGDEQYF
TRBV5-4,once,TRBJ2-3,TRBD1,TGTGCCAGCAGCCTTGGACAGGAGAGCACAGATACGCAGTATTTT,CASSLGQESTDTQYF
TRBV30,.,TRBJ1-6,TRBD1,TGTGCCTGGAGCGCCGGGACAGGGGGCCGTTATAATTCACCCCTCCACTTT,CAWSAGTGGRYNSPLHF
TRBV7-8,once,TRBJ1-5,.,TGTGCCAGCAGCGGATTACAACAGGCAAACCCAGGTCAGCCCCAGCATTTT,CASSGLQQANPGQPQHF
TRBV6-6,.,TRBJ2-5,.,TGTGCCAGCAGTTACTCGATACAGATAACCCAAGAGACCCAGTACTTC,CASSYSIQITQETQYF
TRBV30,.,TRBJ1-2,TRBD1,TGTGCCTGGAGTGGGCAGGGGGGAGGCTACACCTTC,CAWSGQGGGYTF
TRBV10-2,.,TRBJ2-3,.,TGCGCCAGCAGTGACGGCCAGGGGGATACGCAGTATTTT,CASSDGQGDTQYF
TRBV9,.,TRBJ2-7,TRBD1,TGTGCCAGCAGCGTAGGGGACAGGGATTTCGAGTACGAGCAGTACTTC,CASSVGDRDFEYEQYF
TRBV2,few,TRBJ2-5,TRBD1,TGTGCCAGCAGGGGGACAGGGCAAGAGACCCAGTACTTC,CASRGTGQETQYF
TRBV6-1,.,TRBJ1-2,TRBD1,TGTGCCAGCAGTTCGGCCGGGACAGATTATGGCTACACCTTC,CASSSAGTDYGYTF
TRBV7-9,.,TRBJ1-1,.,TGTGCCAGCAGCTTATTGGCTGTGAACACTGAAGCTTTCTTT,CASSLLAVNTEAFF
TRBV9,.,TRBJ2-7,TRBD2,TGTGCCAGCAGTCGTAGCGGGGACATTTTATACGAGCAGTACTTC,CASSRSGDILYEQYF
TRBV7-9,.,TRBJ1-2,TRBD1,TGTGCCAGCAGCTTAGGCGGGGACAGGGGCTATGGCTACACCTTC,CASSLGGDRGYGYTF
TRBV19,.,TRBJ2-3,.,TGTGCCAGTAGTATTGGACTGAGCACAGATACGCAGTATTTT,CASSIGLSTDTQYF
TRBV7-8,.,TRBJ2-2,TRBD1,TGTACCAGCAGACCCTTGGGACAGGGCTACACCGGGGAGCTGTTTTTT,CTSRPLGQGYTGELFF